Below are 12 T cell receptor beta chains sequenced from a single sample in a study of CD8+ T cells in alopecia areata. TCR sequencing used cDNA made by reverse transcription of extracted RNA. Profiled with immunoSEQ multiplex PCR; TCRdb holds only in-frame clones, not every one. The sample records about 210,000 clones, about 64% being singletons. The treatment is: oral pan-JAK inhibitor, 5-10 mg twice daily. Sequences were derived from CD4+ T cells sorted from blood, sampled at week 4, from a patient treated with tofacitinib. Every receptor here comes from a human donor with alopecia areata.

There are a few counts of this clone. The chain is built from TRBV29-1 and TRBJ1-1; D uncertain. Germline CDR1 reads SQVTM; CDR2 reads ANQGSEA. The ends were cut back, 0 bases at V and 5 bases at J, with 7 bases in the middle. This CDR3 spans 12 amino acids. CDR3 nucleotides: TGCAGCGTTGAAGATCTTAGTACTGAAGCTTTCTTT. This codes for CSVEDLSTEAFF.

The rearrangement uses TRBV5-1 and TRBJ2-4; weak D call: TRBD2 (5 bases). Germline assignment: CDR1 SGHRS and CDR2 YFSETQ. This CDR3 region has 17 residues. V was pared by 1 base and J by 3 bases, with 17 bases between. The CDR3 here is CASSLRPEGVVKNIQYF. The DNA for the CDR3 is TGCGCCAGCAGCTTGAGGCCAGAGGGAGTTGTCAAAAACATTCAGTACTTC.

The chain carries TRBV11-3 and TRBJ2-7; TRBD1 matches 9 bases. CDR1 and CDR2 (germline): SGHNT, YENEEA. The CDR3 has 14 residues. Losses at the gene ends were 5 bases for V and 2 bases for J; bases not matched to a gene: 4. The CDR3 region is CASSLGQGPYEQYF. CDR3 nucleotide sequence: TGTGCCAGCAGCCTGGGACAGGGACCCTACGAGCAGTACTTC.

The genes are TRBV6-5 and TRBJ2-1; possibly TRBD2 for D (6 bases). V lost 5 bases and J lost 10, with 9 bases in between. Per the germline V gene, CDR1 is MNHEY and CDR2 is SVGAGI. The CDR3 covers 11 residues. CDR3 DNA: TGTGCCAGCAGTCAGGGAGGAGAGCAGTTCTTC. Its translation: CASSQGGEQFF.

This clone has a single count. Other DNA sequences in the same sample also yield this CDR3. The chain links TRBV7-2 to TRBJ1-2; 9 nucleotides match TRBD1. Germline CDR1 SGHTA, CDR2 FQGNSA. Germline trimming cut 5 bases from V and 5 bases from J; bases unmatched to any gene: 3. This CDR3 has 13 amino acids. This CDR3 is CASSPGQGYGYTF. The DNA for the CDR3 is TGTGCCAGCAGCCCCGGACAGGGGTATGGCTACACCTTC.

This chain links TRBV27 with TRBJ1-2; D call uncertain. V lost 4 bases, J lost 3 bases, and 9 bases lay in between. This CDR3 is built from 13 residues. Germline loops: CDR1 MNHEY, CDR2 SMNVEV (reference sequence). CDR3 sequence: CASSSDKDYGYTF. CDR3 sequence (DNA): TGTGCCAGCAGTTCCGACAAGGACTATGGCTACACCTTC.

The V and J genes are TRBV6-5 and TRBJ1-3; TRBD1 matches at 7 bases. This CDR3 has 14 residues. V was pared by 5 bases and J by 2 bases, with 3 bases of the junction left unmatched. The V gene's germline CDR1 is MNHEY and CDR2 SVGAGI. The CDR3 sequence: CASSRQGTGNTIYF. DNA for the CDR3: TGTGCCAGCAGTCGACAGGGTACTGGAAACACCATATATTTT.

The rearrangement joins TRBV5-1 to TRBJ1-2; D remains unclear. Germline CDR1 reads SGHRS; CDR2 reads YFSETQ. The ends were cut back, 4 bases at V and 4 bases at J, with 17 bases in the middle. The CDR3 is 15 residues long. As DNA, the CDR3 is TGCGCCAGCAGCCAGGACCTAGACACACTCTATGGCTACACCTTC. Its protein product is CASSQDLDTLYGYTF.

The chain uses TRBV2 and TRBJ1-2; 10 positions match TRBD1. This CDR3 is built from 16 residues. Germline CDR1 SNHLY, CDR2 FYNNEI. Losses at the gene ends were 1 base for V and 3 bases for J; bases not matched to a gene: 5. The CDR3 coding sequence is TGTGCCAGCAGTGAAGGCTCGACAGGGGGCTACTATGGCTACACCTTC. Protein product: CASSEGSTGGYYGYTF.

The J gene is TRBJ2-7, the V gene TRBV2; 9 bases match TRBD1. There are 15 residues in the CDR3. V was clipped by 6 bases and J by 5 bases; unmatched bases: 11. Germline V gives CDR1 SNHLY, CDR2 FYNNEI. The CDR3: CASSTGTGYQDEQYF. The CDR3 region has the DNA TGTGCCAGCAGCACCGGGACAGGGTATCAGGACGAGCAGTACTTC.

The CDR3 is CASRSWTSGGHNEQFF. The CDR3 bases are TGCGCCAGCAGATCCTGGACTAGCGGGGGACACAATGAGCAGTTCTTC. The chain employs TRBV5-1 and TRBJ2-1; 13 bases match TRBD2. The germline V gene has CDR1 SGHRS and CDR2 YFSETQ. V lost 5 bases, J lost 5 bases, and 7 bases stayed unmatched. This CDR3 spans 16 amino acids. The complete variable domain, with remaining parts taken from reference TRBV5-1 and TRBJ2-1, reads KAGVTQTPRYLIKTRGQQVTLSCSPISGHRSVSWYQQTPGQGLQFLFEYFSETQRNKGNFPGRFSGRQFSNSRSEMNVSTLELGDSALYLCASRSWTSGGHNEQFFGPGTRLTVL.

In DNA form, the CDR3 reads TGTGCCAGCAGCCCTGGTAACTCCTTAGGAAATGAGCAGTTCTTC. It translates to CASSPGNSLGNEQFF. The rearrangement links TRBV11-3 to TRBJ2-1; the D is unclear. CDR1 SGHNT and CDR2 YENEEA come from the germline V gene. CDR3 length equals 15 residues. The V end was cut by 5 bases, the J end by 7 bases, with 18 bases between.